One sample yielded the 30 T cell receptor beta chains listed below, sequenced in a study of blood T cell repertoires in COVID-19. Some clones are missing from TCRdb's copy, which holds only in-frame ones; the method was immunoSEQ multiplex PCR. The sample shows about 380,000 clones, 88% of them seen only once. What was sequenced was PBMCs or T cells enriched from blood (not recorded which). These receptors originate from a young woman who had recovered from COVID-19.

This sequence joins TRBV19 and TRBJ2-5; 7 nucleotides agree with TRBD2. Trimming at V came to 3 bases and at J to 3 bases, leaving 7 bases not matched to a gene. This CDR3 region has 15 residues. CDR1 is LNHDA, CDR2 SQIVND, per germline (reference sequence). The CDR3 is CASSMVEAGKETQYF. The CDR3 region has the DNA TGTGCCAGTAGTATGGTCGAAGCGGGGAAAGAGACCCAGTACTTC.

The J gene is TRBJ2-7, the V gene TRBV27; 15 bases map to TRBD2. This CDR3 contains 18 residues. The V segment lost 2 bases and the J segment 4 bases; nucleotides outside the gene matches: 9. Per the germline V gene, CDR1 is MNHEY and CDR2 is SMNVEV (reference sequence). The CDR3, as DNA: TGTGCCAGCAGTTTACCCCGGACTAGCGGGGGGGGAATGTACGAGCAGTACTTC. Encoded protein: CASSLPRTSGGGMYEQYF.

This clone has a handful of counts. The J gene is TRBJ2-3, the V gene TRBV5-1, with D hard to call. The CDR3 has 14 amino acids. Trimming removed 0 bases at V and 4 bases at J, with 9 bases between. CDR1 SGHRS and CDR2 YFSETQ come from the germline V gene. The CDR3 region is CASSLGPAPDTQYF. The CDR3 DNA sequence: TGCGCCAGCAGCTTGGGGCCCGCCCCAGATACGCAGTATTTT.

This sequence joins TRBV11-2 and TRBJ2-1; D not resolved. The CDR3 covers 17 residues. Germline-derived CDR1 and CDR2 are SGHAT and FQNNGV. Trimming stripped 0 bases from V and 3 bases from J, with 15 bases between. As DNA, the CDR3 is TGTGCCAGCAGCTTAGAAGCCCCCGTAACCAACTACAATGAGCAGTTCTTC. Translated, it gives CASSLEAPVTNYNEQFF.

The chain carries TRBV23-1 and TRBJ1-2, with D unclear. TRBV23-1 is an ORF for which the function is uncertain. Between the trimmed V and J ends, which lost 0 bases and 7 bases, there was a span of 12 bases. This CDR3 contains 14 residues. The CDR3 here is CASSQSWGVAGYTF. CDR3 sequence (DNA): TGCGCCAGCAGTCAATCGTGGGGAGTGGCTGGCTACACCTTC.

The V and J genes are TRBV11-2 and TRBJ2-3, with a weak D call TRBD1 (6 bases). This CDR3 is 17 amino acids long. V gave up 6 bases and J gave up 3 bases, with 22 bases separating them. Germline CDR1 reads SGHAT; CDR2 reads FQNNGV. This chain's CDR3 is CASSLRATGPRTDTQYF. As DNA, the CDR3 is TGTGCCAGCAGTTTGCGGGCCACAGGGCCTAGGACAGATACGCAGTATTTT.

The genes are TRBV30 and TRBJ1-6; TRBD1 matches 10 bases. This CDR3 has 16 residues. Germline CDR1 and CDR2: GTSNPN and SVGIG (reference sequence). V gave up 0 bases and J gave up 9 bases; unmatched junction bases: 8. The CDR3 DNA follows: TGTGCCTGGAGTGTACCGGGGACAGGGGTTTTTTCACCCCTCCACTTT. Its protein product is CAWSVPGTGVFSPLHF.

The CDR3 DNA reads as TGTGCCACCGCCGTAAGGGGAAACACCGGGGAGCTGTTTTTT. It specifies CATAVRGNTGELFF. The V and J genes are TRBV7-8 and TRBJ2-2; TRBD1 is a possible D gene (5 bases). The germline V and J ends were trimmed by 10 bases and 2 bases, with 14 bases remaining between them. Germline values: CDR1 SGHVS, CDR2 FQNEAQ. This CDR3 is built from 14 residues.

The V gene is TRBV7-8, the J gene TRBJ2-7; 8 bases line up with TRBD2. The CDR3 extends over 15 amino acids. After removal of 4 bases from V and 3 bases from J, the junction contained 8 bases not matched to a gene. CDR1 and CDR2 from the germline V gene are SGHVS and FQNEAQ. The CDR3 DNA follows: TGTGCCAGCAGCTCTGGAGCGGGGGAAGACTACGAGCAGTACTTC. Amino acid sequence: CASSSGAGEDYEQYF.

This clone was observed a few times. This rearrangement joins TRBV6-6 to TRBJ1-2, with no clear D. Trimming stripped 5 bases from V and 4 bases from J, with 20 bases between. In germline, CDR1 is MNHNY, CDR2 SVGAGI (reference sequence). The CDR3 covers 16 residues. CDR3 bases: TGTGCCAGCAGTCGAACCACCCGGGGTCGGGGCTATGGCTACACCTTC. Amino acid sequence: CASSRTTRGRGYGYTF.

This clone appeared once. This chain connects TRBV10-2 to TRBJ2-2, with 8 bases aligning to TRBD2. The CDR3 loop spans 23 amino acids. Germline V CDR1 and CDR2: WSHSY, SAAADI. Germline trimming cut 2 bases from V and 0 bases from J; bases unmatched to any gene: 23. The CDR3 DNA follows: TGCGCCAGCAGTGAGGGCCATCGGGACTCCCTTTTTCCGGGACTAGCGAACACCGGGGAGCTGTTTTTT. Its protein product is CASSEGHRDSLFPGLANTGELFF.

V and J are TRBV19 and TRBJ1-2, with D unresolved. This CDR3 comprises 13 residues. CDR1 LNHDA and CDR2 SQIVND come from the germline V gene (reference sequence). The ends were cut back, 10 bases at V and 0 bases at J, with 12 bases in the middle. Here the CDR3 DNA reads TGTGCCACCTCTAGTTCCCCTAACTATGGCTACACCTTC. Encoded protein: CATSSSPNYGYTF.

CDR3 protein: CASSLRSRDEQYF. CDR3 bases: TGTGCCAGCAGTTTGAGGAGCAGGGACGAGCAGTACTTC. The chain uses TRBV12-3 or TRBV12-4 and TRBJ2-7, with TRBD1 as a possible D gene (5 bases). Trimming stripped 3 bases from V and 5 bases from J, with 11 bases between. The CDR3 sequence is 13 residues long.

This clone occurred a few times. This rearrangement joins TRBV7-9 to TRBJ1-2; unclear D gene. This CDR3 is 14 amino acids long. Trimming cost V 1 base and J 4 bases, with 10 bases left between them. CDR1 SEHNR and CDR2 FQNEAQ come from the germline V gene (reference sequence). DNA of the CDR3: TGTGCCAGCAGCTTAGTAGGCGAGGGCTATGGCTACACCTTC. Protein product: CASSLVGEGYGYTF.

To note about this clone: Distinct nucleotide sequences in the sample also encode this CDR3. The chain combines TRBV6-5 with TRBJ1-2, with D unclear. Germline CDR1 MNHEY, CDR2 SVGAGI. The CDR3 sequence is 13 residues long. With 0 bases removed from V and 2 bases from J, the gap between germline ends came to 4 bases. CDR3 loop: CASSYSSNYGYTF. The CDR3 nucleotides read TGTGCCAGCAGTTACTCTTCGAACTATGGCTACACCTTC.

On this clone: Germline is not matched at one junction end, which may reflect a read error. This chain connects TRBV7-7 to TRBJ2-7; D is perhaps TRBD1 (6 bases). The germline gives CDR1 SSHAT, CDR2 FNYEAQ (reference sequence). CDR3 length: 14 residues. CDR3 residues: CASSNRQVPYEQYF. For the CDR3, the DNA is TGTGCTAGCAGCAATCGACAGGTCCCCTACGAGCAGTACTTC.

The chain has TRBV10-3 and TRBJ1-3; possible D gene TRBD1, 5 bases. The CDR3 runs 14 residues. CDR1 and CDR2 (germline): ENHRY, SYGVKD. Trimming took off 11 bases at V and 1 base at J, with 15 bases between the two ends. The DNA of the CDR3 is TGTGCCGTTCGACAGCCCCAGTCTGGAAACACCATATATTTT. As protein: CAVRQPQSGNTIYF.

The chain recombines TRBV6-5 with TRBJ1-5, with 9 positions matching TRBD1. The V and J ends lost 5 bases and 2 bases, in that order; junction bases with no gene match: 4. CDR3 length: 15 amino acids. CDR1 and CDR2 from the germline V gene are MNHEY and SVGAGI. The CDR3 sequence is CASSPDRGGNQPQHF. CDR3 nucleotide sequence: TGTGCCAGCAGTCCGGACAGGGGCGGCAATCAGCCCCAGCATTTT.

Worth noting for this clone: The same CDR3 arises from other DNA sequences in this sample as well. The chain employs TRBV6-5 and TRBJ2-7; D possibly corresponds to TRBD1 (6 bases). Deletions cut 6 bases from V and 5 bases from J, with 11 bases between. The length of the CDR3 is 12 residues. CDR1 and CDR2 from the germline V gene are MNHEY and SVGAGI. DNA for the CDR3: TGTGCCAGCAGCCTCGGACAGAACGAGCAGTACTTC. It specifies CASSLGQNEQYF.

This clone was detected only a few times. The V gene is TRBV14, the J gene TRBJ1-4; 10 bases fit TRBD1. The CDR3 contains 15 residues. Germline CDR1 reads SGHDN; CDR2 reads FVKESK. Trimming at V came to 3 bases and at J to 8 bases, leaving 6 bases not matched to a gene. The CDR3 DNA reads as TGTGCCAGCAGCCACCTGGGGACAGGGGAAGAAAAACTGTTTTTT. The encoded protein is CASSHLGTGEEKLFF.

The chain links TRBV18 to TRBJ1-1, with D possibly matching TRBD1 (6 bases). The V and J ends lost 3 bases and 5 bases respectively, with 13 bases between them. This CDR3 contains 14 residues. Germline CDR1 and CDR2: KGHSH and LQKENI. The CDR3 DNA reads as TGTGCCAGCTCACCCACCAGGGGAGATACTGAAGCTTTCTTT. The encoded protein is CASSPTRGDTEAFF.

In its sample, this clone was seen once. V is TRBV5-1 and J is TRBJ1-1; D might be TRBD1 (6 bases). The germline V and J ends were trimmed by 0 bases and 0 bases, with 12 bases remaining between them. Germline CDR1 reads SGHRS; CDR2 reads YFSETQ. The CDR3 spans 16 residues. This CDR3 reads CASSLAGGALNTEAFF. The DNA for the CDR3 is TGCGCCAGCAGCTTGGCGGGGGGGGCGTTGAACACTGAAGCTTTCTTT.

The chain combines TRBV5-1 with TRBJ2-1; D is perhaps TRBD2 (5 bases). V was clipped by 6 bases and J by 6 bases, with 10 bases between them. Germline values: CDR1 SGHRS, CDR2 YFSETQ. There are 12 residues in the CDR3. CDR3 in amino acids: CASTRGFNEQFF. CDR3 nucleotide sequence: TGCGCCAGCACCCGGGGTTTCAATGAGCAGTTCTTC. Complete variable domain (other parts from reference TRBV5-1 and TRBJ2-1): KAGVTQTPRYLIKTRGQQVTLSCSPISGHRSVSWYQQTPGQGLQFLFEYFSETQRNKGNFPGRFSGRQFSNSRSEMNVSTLELGDSALYLCASTRGFNEQFFGPGTRLTVL.

About this clone: The same CDR3 is also encoded by other DNA sequences in this sample. V and J are TRBV19 and TRBJ1-1, with D possibly matching TRBD1 (5 bases). Looked up from germline, CDR1 is LNHDA and CDR2 is SQIVND (reference sequence). Trimming removed 3 bases from V and 3 bases from J, with 8 bases in between. The CDR3 contains 13 residues. The CDR3 region is CASSIQGDTEAFF. CDR3 bases: TGTGCCAGTAGTATCCAGGGCGACACTGAAGCTTTCTTT. The full variable domain, with the rest looked up from reference TRBV19 and TRBJ1-1, is DGGITQSPKYLFRKEGQNVTLSCEQNLNHDAMYWYRQDPGQGLRLIYYSQIVNDFQKGDIAEGYSVSREKKESFPLTVTSAQKNPTAFYLCASSIQGDTEAFFGQGTRLTVV.

The rearrangement joins TRBV9 to TRBJ2-1; tentative D call: TRBD1 (6 bases). This CDR3 is 15 amino acids long. Germline-derived CDR1 and CDR2 are SGDLS and YYNGEE. V lost 1 base and J 3 bases, leaving 11 bases between the germline ends. CDR3 sequence reads: CASSVRAGVYNEQFF. CDR3 bases: TGTGCCAGCAGCGTAAGGGCAGGGGTCTACAATGAGCAGTTCTTC.

V gene TRBV9 combines with J gene TRBJ1-1, with a weak D call TRBD1 (5 bases). The CDR3 totals 14 residues. Trimming removed 2 bases from V and 4 bases from J, with 12 bases in between. CDR1 and CDR2 from the germline V gene are SGDLS and YYNGEE. CDR3 sequence (DNA): TGTGCCAGCAGCGTGGTAGGGGATGTCACTGAAGCTTTCTTT. Its protein product is CASSVVGDVTEAFF.

This clone has a handful of counts. The J gene is TRBJ2-7, the V gene TRBV5-1, with 10 bases matching TRBD2. Germline assignment: CDR1 SGHRS and CDR2 YFSETQ. The CDR3 runs 15 residues. The J segment lost 2 bases and the V segment lost 0 bases, leaving 2 bases of the junction unmatched. CDR3 bases: TGCGCCAGCAGCTTGGAAGCGGGGGGGCCCTACGAGCAGTACTTC. It specifies CASSLEAGGPYEQYF.

This clone was seen once. This chain links TRBV9 with TRBJ1-1; D not certain. In germline, CDR1 is SGDLS, CDR2 YYNGEE. Trimming stripped 4 bases from V and 5 bases from J, with 15 bases between. This CDR3 contains 14 residues. This chain's CDR3 is CASSPGRSRTEAFF. CDR3 nucleotides: TGTGCCAGCAGCCCGGGGAGGTCGAGGACTGAAGCTTTCTTT.

A few counts support this clone. V is TRBV5-4 and J is TRBJ1-1, with D maybe TRBD1 (5 bases). The CDR3 runs to 15 residues. Germline V gene data show CDR1 as SGHNT and CDR2 as YYREEE (reference sequence). Deletions cut 0 bases from V and 0 bases from J, with 9 bases between. The CDR3 coding sequence is TGTGCCAGCAGCTTGGCCCAGGGTTTGAACACTGAAGCTTTCTTT. It codes for CASSLAQGLNTEAFF. The full variable domain, its missing parts supplied by reference TRBV5-4 and TRBJ1-1, is ETGVTQSPTHLIKTRGQQVTLRCSSQSGHNTVSWYQQALGQGPQFIFQYYREEENGRGNFPPRFSGLQFPNYSSELNVNALELDDSALYLCASSLAQGLNTEAFFGQGTRLTVV.

This clone was observed a few times. The chain joins TRBV7-8 to TRBJ1-2; no clear D gene. The CDR3 has 15 amino acids. V lost 6 bases, J lost 4 bases, and 18 bases lay in between. From germline, CDR1 is SGHVS and CDR2 FQNEAQ. CDR3 coding DNA: TGTGCCAGCAGTCCAGAAGGCGGGGTCGGCTATGGCTACACCTTC. Translating it yields CASSPEGGVGYGYTF.